This T cell receptor (beta chain) originates from a study of cytomegalovirus exposure and HLA in healthy donors. Whole-study findings and limits: TRBV6-2, TRBV6-3 and some other V segments were unresolvable in 87-base-pair reads. When the data were analyzed later, several of the most significant clusters appeared to be linked to common viral pathogens.

The PCR ran on 60 Vbeta and 13 Jbeta primers. Original processing notes: A later analysis counted approximately 80 million unique TCR beta chains, around 11 million shared. Sequencing used immunoSEQ multiplex PCR; TCRdb keeps in-frame clones, though not all of them. That table furnishes V, J and clone size, whereas the DNA furnished D and trimming. This table holds around 100,000 clones. Germline CDR1 and CDR2: SNHLY and FYNNEI. The CDR3 has 15 residues. The V gene end was trimmed by 3 bases and the J gene end by 6 bases; junction bases not matched to a gene: 11. Regarding this clone: Its specificity is not known.

Sequencing input: PBMCs. The chain recombines TRBV2 with TRBJ2-7; 7 bases are shared with TRBD2. The sequence derives from a woman aged 30 to 39 in good health and CMV-seronegative. The CDR3 reads CASSDNGGRRSEQYF. CDR3 bases: TGTGCCAGCAGTGACAACGGGGGGAGGCGTAGCGAGCAGTACTTC.